A single TCR beta chain is shown here with its context. The antigen is undetermined. V gave up 6 bases and J gave up 5 bases, with 11 bases separating them. Germline V CDR1 and CDR2: ENHRY, SYGVKD. This CDR3 comprises 13 residues. The sample is drawn from a study of shared clonotypes between healthy human individuals. Points from the study as a whole: Memory subsets generally showed lower estimated richness than naive subsets. Non-shared clonotypes were found to have lower generation probabilities than the clonotypes that were shared by all four of the sorted-subset donors. Large depth notwithstanding, sorted-subset sequencing proved incomplete by rarefaction.

Per the authors' pipeline: With immunoSEQ giving junction-only sequences and no quality scores, filtering differed. TCRdb's copy holds only in-frame clones and misses some; the assay was immunoSEQ multiplex PCR. The V and J calls and clone size are taken from that table; D and trimming were inferred from the DNA. The profile covers roughly 2.2 million clones, with about nine tenths appearing a single time and 0.3% to 0.45% taken by the ten largest. The chain combines TRBV10-3 with TRBJ1-5; a weak D match, TRBD1 (6 bases). The source of this sequence is a man younger than 30 in good health. Some clones in this sample may be carry-over from other donors' samples. The sequencing input was naive CD4+ T cells from PBMCs. As to subset: CD45RA+ positively selected. This CDR3 reads CAIRRQEDQPQHF. As DNA, the CDR3 is TGTGCCATCAGAAGACAGGAGGATCAGCCCCAGCATTTT.